Each of the 10 T cell receptor beta chains below was sequenced from the same sample in a study. Via MiXCR, TCRdb re-called the 5' RACE reads, giving one row per CDR3 protein. Of tens of thousands of distinct CDR3 sequences in the sample, roughly 23% were seen once. The material sequenced was memory CD4+ T cells sorted from a lymph node. Subset described: memory CD4+ T cells, CD4+CD45RO+CD25-. These receptors were obtained from a female donor with breast cancer.

The V and J genes are TRBV28 and TRBJ2-5, with D unclear. Trimming left V 5 bases short and J 1 base short, with 11 bases between. The CDR3 has 14 residues. Germline lookup yields CDR1 MDHEN and CDR2 SYDVKM. CDR3 DNA sequence: TGTGCCAGCAGTAGAGCAGGCCTCCAAGAGACCCAGTACTTC. As protein: CASSRAGLQETQYF.

Notes on this clonotype: This may arise from a read error, as a much more abundant clone is one base away. The chain carries TRBV7-9 and TRBJ2-7; 7 bases align to TRBD2. J was trimmed by 6 bases and V by 1 base; bases with no gene match: 9. Germline V CDR1 and CDR2: SEHNR, FQNEAQ (reference sequence). The CDR3 is made up of 15 amino acids. The CDR3 DNA sequence: TGTGCCAGCAGCTTAGGGGAGGGATTGGGCTGCGAGCAGTACTTC. Amino acids: CASSLGEGLGCEQYF.

By its share, this clonotype is medium-sized. The CDR3 sequence is CASSLRRGTEAFF. The DNA of the CDR3 is TGCGCCAGCAGCTTGCGTAGGGGGACTGAAGCTTTCTTT. The rearrangement uses TRBV5-1 and TRBJ1-1; a weak D match, TRBD1 (6 bases). Per the germline V gene, CDR1 is SGHRS and CDR2 is YFSETQ. V was clipped by 1 base and J by 5 bases, with 9 bases between them. The CDR3 totals 13 residues.

This clonotype was found many times. The V call is TRBV6-5, the J call TRBJ2-3; 12 bases map to TRBD1. Germline-derived CDR1 and CDR2 are MNHEY and SVGAGI. The CDR3 runs 17 residues. Trimming at V came to 5 bases and at J to 0 bases, leaving 6 bases not matched to a gene. This CDR3 reads CASSPGQGAFSTDTQYF. Written as DNA, the CDR3 is TGTGCCAGCAGTCCGGGACAGGGGGCTTTTAGCACAGATACGCAGTATTTT.

This chain links TRBV12-3 or TRBV12-4 with TRBJ2-1, with 10 bases fitting TRBD2. The CDR3 spans 16 residues. Trimming at V came to 5 bases and at J to 2 bases, leaving 6 bases not matched to a gene. CDR3 nucleotide sequence: TGTGCCAGCAGTGAGCGGGGGGGCCTCACCTACAATGAGCAGTTCTTC. Protein product: CASSERGGLTYNEQFF.

The rearrangement uses TRBV4-1 and TRBJ1-1; tentative D call: TRBD1 (6 bases). Trimming shortened V by 6 bases and J by 2 bases, and 13 bases separated the two germline ends. Germline V gene sequence: CDR1 MGHRA, CDR2 YSYEKL. The CDR3 runs 14 residues. The CDR3 sequence: CASRNRALNTEAFF. CDR3 bases: TGCGCCAGCAGAAACAGGGCACTAAACACTGAAGCTTTCTTT.

The rearrangement uses TRBV7-2 and TRBJ2-1, with unresolved D. There are 15 residues in the CDR3. V was trimmed by 2 bases and J by 3 bases, leaving 11 bases between them. Germline CDR1 reads SGHTA; CDR2 reads FQGNSA. CDR3 amino acids: CASSLSYSLYNEQFF. The CDR3 DNA is TGTGCCAGCAGCTTAAGTTACAGCCTCTACAATGAGCAGTTCTTC.

This rearrangement joins TRBV12-3 or TRBV12-4 to TRBJ2-3; the D is unclear. V was trimmed by 11 bases and J by 1 base, leaving 13 bases between them. This CDR3 contains 13 residues. CDR3 protein: CAGTSHGTDTQYF. CDR3 DNA sequence: TGTGCCGGCACTTCCCACGGCACAGATACGCAGTATTTT.

This clonotype was counted a few times. The chain joins TRBV7-2 to TRBJ2-5; 8 nucleotides align to TRBD1. Germline V lookup: CDR1 SGHTA, CDR2 FQGNSA. The CDR3 is 13 amino acids. The trim removed 5 bases at V and 4 bases at J, leaving 3 bases unmatched. The CDR3 sequence: CASSGQGRETQYF. CDR3 DNA: TGTGCCAGCAGCGGACAGGGACGAGAGACCCAGTACTTC.

As to this clonotype: A read error may account for a junction end that differs from germline. The V and J genes are TRBV9 and TRBJ1-4; weak D call: TRBD1 (5 bases). Germline V gene sequence: CDR1 SGDLS, CDR2 YYNGEE. CDR3 length: 14 residues. CDR3 protein: CASSAGTSNEKLFF. In DNA form, the CDR3 reads TGTGCCAGCAGCGCCGGGACTTCTAATGAAAAGCTGTTTTTT.